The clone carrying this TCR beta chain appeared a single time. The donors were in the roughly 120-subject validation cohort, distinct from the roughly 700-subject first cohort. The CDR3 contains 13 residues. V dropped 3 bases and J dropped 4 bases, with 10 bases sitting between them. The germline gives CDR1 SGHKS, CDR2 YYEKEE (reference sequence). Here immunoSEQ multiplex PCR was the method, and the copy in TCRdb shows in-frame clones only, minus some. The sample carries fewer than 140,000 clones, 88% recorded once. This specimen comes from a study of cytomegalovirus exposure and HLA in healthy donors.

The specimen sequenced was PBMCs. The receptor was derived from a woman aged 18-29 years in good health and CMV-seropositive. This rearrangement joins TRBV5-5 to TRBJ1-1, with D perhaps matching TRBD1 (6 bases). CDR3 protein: CASSSWGRTEAFF. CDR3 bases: TGTGCCAGCAGCTCCTGGGGGCGCACTGAAGCTTTCTTT.